This T cell receptor (delta chain) was observed in a study of gamma-delta chains in newborns, infants, children. Overall study: Polyclonal expansion of innate γδ T cells after birth follows microbial exposure.

This CDR3 spans 17 amino acids. The V and J ends lost 9 bases and 3 bases respectively, with 23 bases between them. CDR1 is TSWWSYY, CDR2 QGS, per germline. TCRdb called clones anew from the reads with CATT. This table holds some 11,000 delta-chain clones, about 9.4% found once. Sample: blood. The V call is TRDV1, the J call TRDJ2; D possibly uses TRDD2 or TRDD3 (8 bases each). The sequence came from a child who was a newborn, infant or young child, either healthy, febrile or measles-vaccinated (not recorded which). The CDR3 coding sequence is TGTGCTCTCACTTCCTACATGTACTGGGGGCTGACAGCACAACTCTTCTTT. Translating gives CALTSYMYWGLTAQLFF.